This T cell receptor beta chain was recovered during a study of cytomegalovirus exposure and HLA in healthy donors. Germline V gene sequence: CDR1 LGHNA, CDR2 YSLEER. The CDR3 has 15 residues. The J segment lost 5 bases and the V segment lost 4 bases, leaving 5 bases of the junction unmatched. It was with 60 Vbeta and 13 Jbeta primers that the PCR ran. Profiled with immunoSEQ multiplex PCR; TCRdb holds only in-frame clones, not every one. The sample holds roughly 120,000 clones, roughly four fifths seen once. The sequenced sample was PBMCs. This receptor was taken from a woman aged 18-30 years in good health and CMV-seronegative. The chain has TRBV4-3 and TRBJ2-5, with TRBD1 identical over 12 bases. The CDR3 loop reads CASSRGQGAEETQYF. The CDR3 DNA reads TGCGCCAGCAGCCGGGGACAGGGGGCGGAGGAGACCCAGTACTTC.